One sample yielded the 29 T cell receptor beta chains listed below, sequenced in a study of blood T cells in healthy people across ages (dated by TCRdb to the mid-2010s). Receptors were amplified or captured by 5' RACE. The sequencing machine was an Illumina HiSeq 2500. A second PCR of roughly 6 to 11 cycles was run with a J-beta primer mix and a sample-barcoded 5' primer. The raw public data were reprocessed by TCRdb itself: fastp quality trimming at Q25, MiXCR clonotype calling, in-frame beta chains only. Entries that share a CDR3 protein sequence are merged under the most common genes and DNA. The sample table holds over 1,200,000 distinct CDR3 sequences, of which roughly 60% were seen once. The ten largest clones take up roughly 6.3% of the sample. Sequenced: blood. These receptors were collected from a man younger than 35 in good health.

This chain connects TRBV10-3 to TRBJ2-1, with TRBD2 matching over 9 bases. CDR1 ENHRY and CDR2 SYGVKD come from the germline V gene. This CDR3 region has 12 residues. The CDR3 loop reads CASGSQYNEQFF. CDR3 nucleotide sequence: TGTGCTAGCGGGAGTCAGTACAATGAGCAGTTCTTC.

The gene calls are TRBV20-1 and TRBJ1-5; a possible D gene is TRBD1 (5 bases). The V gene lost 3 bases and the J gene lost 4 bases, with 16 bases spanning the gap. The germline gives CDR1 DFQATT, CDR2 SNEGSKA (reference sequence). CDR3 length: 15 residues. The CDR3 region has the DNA TGCAGTGCTAGGGCCGGCGGGGCGCGGAATCAGCCCCAGCATTTT. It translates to CSARAGGARNQPQHF.

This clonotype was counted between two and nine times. CDR3 residues: CAISEKVKGRDTQYF. In DNA form, the CDR3 reads TGTGCCATCAGTGAAAAGGTTAAGGGTAGGGATACGCAGTATTTT. V usage is TRBV10-3 and J usage is TRBJ2-3; D ambiguous. The germline gives CDR1 ENHRY, CDR2 SYGVKD. The V gene lost 3 bases and the J gene lost 6 bases, with 16 bases spanning the gap. CDR3 length equals 15 residues.

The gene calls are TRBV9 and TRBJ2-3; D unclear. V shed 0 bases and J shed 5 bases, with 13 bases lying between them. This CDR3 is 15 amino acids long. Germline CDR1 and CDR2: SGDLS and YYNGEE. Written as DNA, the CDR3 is TGTGCCAGCAGCGTAGACGGCAGCAATCTAGATACGCAGTATTTT. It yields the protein CASSVDGSNLDTQYF. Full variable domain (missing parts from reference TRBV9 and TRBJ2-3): DSGVTQTPKHLITATGQRVTLRCSPRSGDLSVYWYQQSLDQGLQFLIQYYNGEERAKGNILERFSAQQFPDLHSELNLSSLELGDSALYFCASSVDGSNLDTQYFGPGTRLTVL.

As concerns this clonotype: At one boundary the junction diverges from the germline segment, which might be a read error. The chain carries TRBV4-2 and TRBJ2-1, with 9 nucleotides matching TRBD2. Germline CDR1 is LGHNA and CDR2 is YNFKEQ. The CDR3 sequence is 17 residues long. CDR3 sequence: CACSPRLAEVSYNEQFF. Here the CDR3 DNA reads TGTGCCTGCAGCCCCAGACTAGCGGAGGTCTCCTACAATGAGCAGTTCTTC.

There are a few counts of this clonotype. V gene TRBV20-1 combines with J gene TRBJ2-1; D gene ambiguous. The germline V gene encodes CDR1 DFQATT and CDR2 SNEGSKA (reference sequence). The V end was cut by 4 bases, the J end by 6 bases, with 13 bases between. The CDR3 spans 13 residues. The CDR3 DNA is TGCAGTGCTACAGCCGTGGTGGGCAATGAGCAGTTCTTC. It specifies CSATAVVGNEQFF.

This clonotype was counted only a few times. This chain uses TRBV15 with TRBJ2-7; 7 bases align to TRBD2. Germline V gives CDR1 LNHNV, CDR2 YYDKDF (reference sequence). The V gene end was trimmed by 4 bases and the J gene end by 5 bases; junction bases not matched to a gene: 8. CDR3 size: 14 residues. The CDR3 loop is CATSIGLEVDEQYF. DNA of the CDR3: TGTGCCACCAGCATAGGACTAGAGGTCGACGAGCAGTACTTC.

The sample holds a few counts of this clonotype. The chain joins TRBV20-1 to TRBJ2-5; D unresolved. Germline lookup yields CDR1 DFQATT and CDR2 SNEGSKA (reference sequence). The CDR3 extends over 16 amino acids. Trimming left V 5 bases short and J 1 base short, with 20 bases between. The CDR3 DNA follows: TGCAGTGCTCGGGCGGTGGGTACGGGTTCCCAAGAGACCCAGTACTTC. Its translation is CSARAVGTGSQETQYF.

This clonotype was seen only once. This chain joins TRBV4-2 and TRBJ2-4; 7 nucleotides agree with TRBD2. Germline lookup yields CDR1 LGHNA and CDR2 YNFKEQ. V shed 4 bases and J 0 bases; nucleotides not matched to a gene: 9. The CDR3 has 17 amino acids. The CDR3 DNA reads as TGTGCCAGCAGCCTCCTGCGGGAGAACCTAGCCAAAAACATTCAGTACTTC. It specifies CASSLLRENLAKNIQYF.

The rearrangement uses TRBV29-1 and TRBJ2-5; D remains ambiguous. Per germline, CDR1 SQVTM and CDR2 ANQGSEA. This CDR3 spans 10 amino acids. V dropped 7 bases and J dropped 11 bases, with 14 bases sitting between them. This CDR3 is CSGLYNEQYF. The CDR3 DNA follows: TGCAGCGGTCTGTACAATGAGCAGTACTTC.

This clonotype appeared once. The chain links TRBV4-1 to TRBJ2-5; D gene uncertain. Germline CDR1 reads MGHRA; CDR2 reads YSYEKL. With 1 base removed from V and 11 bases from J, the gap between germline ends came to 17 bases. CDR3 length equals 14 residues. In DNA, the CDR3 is TGCGCCAGCAGCCAAGTAGACTCTACCTACGGGCAGTACTTC. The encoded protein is CASSQVDSTYGQYF.

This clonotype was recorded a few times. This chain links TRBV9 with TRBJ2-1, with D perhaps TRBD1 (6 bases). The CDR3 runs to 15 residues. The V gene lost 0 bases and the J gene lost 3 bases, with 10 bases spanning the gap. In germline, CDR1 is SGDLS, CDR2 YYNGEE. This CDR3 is CASSVGDNLYNEQFF. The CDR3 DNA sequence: TGTGCCAGCAGCGTAGGGGACAACCTCTACAATGAGCAGTTCTTC.

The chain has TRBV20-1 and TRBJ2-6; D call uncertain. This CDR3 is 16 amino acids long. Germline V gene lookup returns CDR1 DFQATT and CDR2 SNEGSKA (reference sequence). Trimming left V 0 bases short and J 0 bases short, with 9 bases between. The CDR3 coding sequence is TGCAGTGCTAGAGACGCCGACCCCTCTGGGGCCAACGTCCTGACTTTC. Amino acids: CSARDADPSGANVLTF.

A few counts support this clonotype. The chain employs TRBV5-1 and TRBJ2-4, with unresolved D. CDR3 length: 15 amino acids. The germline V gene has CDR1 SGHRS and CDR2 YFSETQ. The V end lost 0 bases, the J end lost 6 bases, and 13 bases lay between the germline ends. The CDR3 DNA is TGCGCCAGCAGCTTGGATGGGCTGGGGTCAAACATTCAGTACTTC. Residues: CASSLDGLGSNIQYF. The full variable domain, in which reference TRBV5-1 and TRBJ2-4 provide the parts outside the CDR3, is KAGVTQTPRYLIKTRGQQVTLSCSPISGHRSVSWYQQTPGQGLQFLFEYFSETQRNKGNFPGRFSGRQFSNSRSEMNVSTLELGDSALYLCASSLDGLGSNIQYFGAGTRLSVL.

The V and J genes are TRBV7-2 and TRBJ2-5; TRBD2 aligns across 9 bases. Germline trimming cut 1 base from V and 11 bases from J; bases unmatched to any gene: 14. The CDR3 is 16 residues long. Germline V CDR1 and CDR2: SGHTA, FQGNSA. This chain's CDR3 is CASSLGLAGPLNEQYF. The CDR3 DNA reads TGTGCCAGCAGCTTAGGGCTAGCGGGGCCCCTCAATGAGCAGTACTTC.

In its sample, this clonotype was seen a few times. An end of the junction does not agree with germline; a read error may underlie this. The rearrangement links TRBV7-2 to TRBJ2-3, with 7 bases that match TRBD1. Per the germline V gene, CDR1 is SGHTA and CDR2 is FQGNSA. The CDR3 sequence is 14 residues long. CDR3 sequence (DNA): TGTGCCAGCAGTTTAGGGGGCCCCACAGATACGCAGTATTTT. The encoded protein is CASSLGGPTDTQYF.

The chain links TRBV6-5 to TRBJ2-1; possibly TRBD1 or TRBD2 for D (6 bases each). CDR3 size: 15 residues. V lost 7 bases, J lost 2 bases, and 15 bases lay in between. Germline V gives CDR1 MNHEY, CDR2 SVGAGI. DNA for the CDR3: TGTGCCAGCAAAGGATTGGGGGGCACCTACAATGAGCAGTTCTTC. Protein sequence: CASKGLGGTYNEQFF.

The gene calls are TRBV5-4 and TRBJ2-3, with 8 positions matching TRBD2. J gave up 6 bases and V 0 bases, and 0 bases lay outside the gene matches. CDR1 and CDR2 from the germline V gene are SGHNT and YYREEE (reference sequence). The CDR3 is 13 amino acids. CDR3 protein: CASSLASGDTQYF. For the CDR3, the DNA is TGTGCCAGCAGCTTGGCTAGCGGGGATACGCAGTATTTT.

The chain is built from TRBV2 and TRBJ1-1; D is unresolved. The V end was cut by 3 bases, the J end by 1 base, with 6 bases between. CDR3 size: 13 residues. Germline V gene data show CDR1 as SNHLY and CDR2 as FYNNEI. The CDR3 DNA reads TGTGCCAGCAGTGACGAACGGAACACTGAAGCTTTCTTT. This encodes CASSDERNTEAFF.

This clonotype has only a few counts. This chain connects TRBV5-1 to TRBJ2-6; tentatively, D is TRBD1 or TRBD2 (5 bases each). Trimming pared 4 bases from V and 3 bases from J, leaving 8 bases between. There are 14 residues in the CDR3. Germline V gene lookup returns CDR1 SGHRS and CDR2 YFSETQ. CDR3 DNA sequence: TGCGCCAGCAGCGAGGGGTTTGGGGCCAACGTCCTGACTTTC. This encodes CASSEGFGANVLTF.

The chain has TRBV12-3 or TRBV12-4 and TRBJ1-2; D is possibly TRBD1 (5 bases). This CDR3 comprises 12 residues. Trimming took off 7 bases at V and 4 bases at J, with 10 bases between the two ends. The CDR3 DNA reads TGTGCCAGCAAACGACAGACCTATGGCTACACCTTC. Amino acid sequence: CASKRQTYGYTF.

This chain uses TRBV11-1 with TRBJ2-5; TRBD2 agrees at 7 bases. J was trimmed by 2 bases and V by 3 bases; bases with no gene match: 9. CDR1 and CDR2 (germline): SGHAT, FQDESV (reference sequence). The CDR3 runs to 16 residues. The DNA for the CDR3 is TGTGCCAGCAGCTTTACGGCGGGACTACAACAAGAGACCCAGTACTTC. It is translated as CASSFTAGLQQETQYF. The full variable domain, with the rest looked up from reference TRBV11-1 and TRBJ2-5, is EAEVAQSPRYKITEKSQAVAFWCDPISGHATLYWYRQILGQGPELLVQFQDESVVDDSQLPKDRFSAERLKGVDSTLKIQPAELGDSAMYLCASSFTAGLQQETQYFGPGTRLLVL.

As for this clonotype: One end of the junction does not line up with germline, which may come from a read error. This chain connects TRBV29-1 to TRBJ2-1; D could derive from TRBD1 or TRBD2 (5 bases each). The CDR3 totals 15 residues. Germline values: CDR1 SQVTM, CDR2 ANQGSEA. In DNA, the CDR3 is TGCAGCGTTTCTTATTCCGGGACCCTCGAAGATGAGCAGTTCTTT. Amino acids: CSVSYSGTLEDEQFF.

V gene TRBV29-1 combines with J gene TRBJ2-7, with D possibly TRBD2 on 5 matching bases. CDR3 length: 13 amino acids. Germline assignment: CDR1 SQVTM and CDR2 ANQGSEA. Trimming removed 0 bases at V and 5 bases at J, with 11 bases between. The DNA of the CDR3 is TGCAGCGTTGAAGATGGGAGTGGGAACGAGCAGTACTTC. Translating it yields CSVEDGSGNEQYF.

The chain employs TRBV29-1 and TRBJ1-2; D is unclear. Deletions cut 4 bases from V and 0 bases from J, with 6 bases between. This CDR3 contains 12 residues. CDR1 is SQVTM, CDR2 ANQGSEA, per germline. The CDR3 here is CSVGISNYGYTF. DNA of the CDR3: TGCAGCGTTGGCATATCTAACTATGGCTACACCTTC.

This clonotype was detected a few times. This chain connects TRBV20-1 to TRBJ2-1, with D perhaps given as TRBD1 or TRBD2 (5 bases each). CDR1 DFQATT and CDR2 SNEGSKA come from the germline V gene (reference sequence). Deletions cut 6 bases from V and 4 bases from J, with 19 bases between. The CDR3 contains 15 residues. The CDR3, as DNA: TGCAGTGCCGCAACGGGGTATGGGGGATACAATGAGCAGTTCTTC. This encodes CSAATGYGGYNEQFF.

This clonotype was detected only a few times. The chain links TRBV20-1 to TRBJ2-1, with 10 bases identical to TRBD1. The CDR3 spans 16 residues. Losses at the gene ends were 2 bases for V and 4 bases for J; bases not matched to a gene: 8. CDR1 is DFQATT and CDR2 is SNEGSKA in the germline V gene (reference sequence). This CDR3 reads CSARTPGQGSYNEQFF. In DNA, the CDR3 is TGCAGTGCTAGAACCCCGGGACAGGGGTCTTACAATGAGCAGTTCTTC.

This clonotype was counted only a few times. CDR3: CASSPDPGTHTYEQYF. Written as DNA, the CDR3 is TGTGCCAGCAGCCCGGATCCCGGGACTCACACCTACGAGCAGTACTTC. The J gene is TRBJ2-7, the V gene TRBV12-3 or TRBV12-4; possibly TRBD2 for D (6 bases). The CDR3 covers 16 residues. The V end lost 6 bases, the J end lost 2 bases, and 20 bases lay between the germline ends.

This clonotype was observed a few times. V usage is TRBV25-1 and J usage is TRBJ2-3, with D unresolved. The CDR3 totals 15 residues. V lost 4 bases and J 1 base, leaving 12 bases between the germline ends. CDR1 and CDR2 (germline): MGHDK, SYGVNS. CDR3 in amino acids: CASSGSRKGTDTQYF. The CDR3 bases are TGTGCCAGCAGTGGGTCCAGGAAGGGCACAGATACGCAGTATTTT.